This TCR beta chain appears in the sequencing data of a study of CD8 T cells in ankylosing spondylitis. As the method for making TCR beta libraries, quantitative 5'-RACE with molecular barcodes was used. TCRdb fed the 5' RACE reads into MiXCR, producing one record per CDR3 protein. The sample comprises 69,000 or so distinct CDR3 sequences, approximately 5.3% of which are singletons, and around 2.2% rests with the top ten. In this sample, this clonotype turned up a few times. Its matching antigen is unknown. Study-wide results and caveats: A motif in TCR beta, a set of eight highly homologous variants, appeared characteristic of ankylosing spondylitis blood. Disease-associated clones were reportedly significantly overrepresented in matched ankylosing spondylitis synovial fluid. Past studies reported some motif variants in reactive arthritis synovial fluid and blood.

The clonotype comes from a male donor with ankylosing spondylitis or in good health (not recorded which). Sequenced material: blood, either unsorted or a sorted T cell fraction (not recorded which).

This CDR3 reads CASRPTALRLSSYNSPLHF. The CDR3, as DNA: TGTGCCAGCAGGCCGACAGCCTTGAGACTAAGTTCCTATAATTCACCCCTCCACTTT. The chain links TRBV28 to TRBJ1-6; D may be TRBD1 (5 bases). From germline, CDR1 is MDHEN and CDR2 SYDVKM. With 6 bases removed from V and 1 base from J, the gap between germline ends came to 22 bases. The CDR3 extends over 19 amino acids.